This T cell receptor (beta chain) was obtained from a study of T cells in Graves' hyperthyroidism and ophthalmopathy. The sample holds a few counts of this clonotype. RNA transcripts yielded amplified TCR beta CDR3 regions. The HTBI primer set drove a first-round RT-PCR of the TCR CDR3. TCRdb re-called the multiplex PCR reads with MiXCR, one entry per CDR3 protein. Of about 560,000 distinct CDR3 sequences in the sample, 16% were seen once. Germline assignment: CDR1 LNHNV and CDR2 YYDKDF (reference sequence). V gave up 11 bases and J gave up 3 bases; unmatched junction bases: 13. The CDR3 covers 16 residues. Over 18 months, lack of ophthalmopathy progression marked Graves' hyperthyroidism as stable.

The sample was blood. The TCR was taken from a woman in her late teens or twenties with Graves' hyperthyroidism. This sequence joins TRBV15 and TRBJ2-4; 10 nucleotides line up with TRBD2. CDR3 protein: CASRKGLAEIKNIQYF. The CDR3 DNA is TGTGCCTCAAGGAAAGGACTAGCGGAGATCAAAAACATTCAGTACTTC.